The clone carrying this T cell receptor beta chain appeared many times. As yet, its antigen is unknown. Researchers took RNA transcripts and amplified the TCR beta CDR3 regions from them. TCR CDR3 underwent first-round RT-PCR with the HTBI primer set. TCRdb reanalysed the multiplex PCR reads using MiXCR and keeps one entry per CDR3 protein. The table includes approximately 720,000 distinct CDR3 sequences, around 19% detected once. This CDR3 contains 13 residues. Looked up from germline, CDR1 is SEHNR and CDR2 is FQNEAQ (reference sequence). Trimming shortened V by 7 bases and J by 5 bases, and 14 bases separated the two germline ends. The data belong to a study of T cells in Graves' hyperthyroidism and ophthalmopathy. Whole-study findings and limits: In simple terms, a model built on 13 V-J features told ophthalmopathy apart from stable hyperthyroidism. Ophthalmopathy was identified by the model a median 6.5 months ahead of onset. Blood shared most expanded thyroid clonotypes above 0.001.

Diagnoses were established using clinical symptoms, serum thyroxine and TRAb, thyroid ultrasound and orbital computed tomography. The sequence came from a woman between 50 and 59 years old with Graves' hyperthyroidism that later progressed to Graves' ophthalmopathy. Input material: blood. The chain combines TRBV7-9 with TRBJ1-1; tentatively, D is TRBD1 (5 bases). CDR3 amino acids: CASTWDLGTEAFF. DNA of the CDR3: TGTGCCAGCACTTGGGACCTGGGAACTGAAGCTTTCTTT.